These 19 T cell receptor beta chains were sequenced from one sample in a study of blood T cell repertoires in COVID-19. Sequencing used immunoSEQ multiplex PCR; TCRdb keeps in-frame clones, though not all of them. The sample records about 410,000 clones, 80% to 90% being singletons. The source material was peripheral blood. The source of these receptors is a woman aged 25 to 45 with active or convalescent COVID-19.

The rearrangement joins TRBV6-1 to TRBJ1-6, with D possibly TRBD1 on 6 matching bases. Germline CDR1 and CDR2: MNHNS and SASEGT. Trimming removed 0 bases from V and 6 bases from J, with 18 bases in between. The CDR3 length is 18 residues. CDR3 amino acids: CASSEAFSGGASNSPLHF. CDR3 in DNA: TGTGCCAGCAGTGAAGCGTTTTCTGGGGGCGCAAGTAATTCACCCCTCCACTTT.

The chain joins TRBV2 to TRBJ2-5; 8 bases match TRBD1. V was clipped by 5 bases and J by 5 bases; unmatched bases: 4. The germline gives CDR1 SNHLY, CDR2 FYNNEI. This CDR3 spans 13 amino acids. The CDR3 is CASSRTGLETQYF. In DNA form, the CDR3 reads TGTGCCAGCAGTAGGACAGGGCTGGAGACCCAGTACTTC.

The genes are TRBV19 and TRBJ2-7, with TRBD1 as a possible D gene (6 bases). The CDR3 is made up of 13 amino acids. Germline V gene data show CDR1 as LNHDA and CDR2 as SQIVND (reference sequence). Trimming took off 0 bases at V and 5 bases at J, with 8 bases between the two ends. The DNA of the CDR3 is TGTGCCAGTAGTATAGACACAGGGAACGAGCAGTACTTC. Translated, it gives CASSIDTGNEQYF.

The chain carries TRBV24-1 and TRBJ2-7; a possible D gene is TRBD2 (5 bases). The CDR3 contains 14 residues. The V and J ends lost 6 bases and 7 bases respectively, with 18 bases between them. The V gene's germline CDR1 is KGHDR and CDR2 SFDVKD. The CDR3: CATSIDGRGWEQYF. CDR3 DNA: TGTGCCACCAGTATAGACGGTAGAGGGTGGGAGCAGTACTTC.

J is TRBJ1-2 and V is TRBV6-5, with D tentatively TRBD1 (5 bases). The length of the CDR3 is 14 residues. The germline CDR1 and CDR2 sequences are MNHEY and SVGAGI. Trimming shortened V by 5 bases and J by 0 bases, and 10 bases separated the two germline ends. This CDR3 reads CASSPGGTNYGYTF. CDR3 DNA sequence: TGTGCCAGCAGTCCCGGGGGAACTAACTATGGCTACACCTTC.

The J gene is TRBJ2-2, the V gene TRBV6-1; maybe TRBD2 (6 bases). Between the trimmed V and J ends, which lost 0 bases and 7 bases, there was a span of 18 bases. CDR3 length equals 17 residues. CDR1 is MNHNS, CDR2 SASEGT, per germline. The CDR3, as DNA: TGTGCCAGCAGTGAAGCGGAGGGTTGGGTTTTAAGCGGGGAGCTGTTTTTT. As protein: CASSEAEGWVLSGELFF.

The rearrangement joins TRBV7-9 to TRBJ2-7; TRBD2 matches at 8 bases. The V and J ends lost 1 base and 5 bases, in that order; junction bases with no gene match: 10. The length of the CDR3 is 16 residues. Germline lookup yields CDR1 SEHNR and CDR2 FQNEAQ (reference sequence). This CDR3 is CASSLGPASGYNEQYF. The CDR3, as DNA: TGTGCCAGCAGCTTAGGTCCGGCTAGCGGGTACAACGAGCAGTACTTC.

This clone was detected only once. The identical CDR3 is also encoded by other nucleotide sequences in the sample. CDR3 bases: TGCGCCAGCAGCTTGAGTAGAGGCACTGAAGCTTTCTTT. This sequence encodes CASSLSRGTEAFF. The genes are TRBV5-1 and TRBJ1-1; D gene unclear. In germline, CDR1 is SGHRS, CDR2 YFSETQ. The CDR3 is 13 amino acids. Trimming removed 1 base from V and 4 bases from J, with 8 bases in between.

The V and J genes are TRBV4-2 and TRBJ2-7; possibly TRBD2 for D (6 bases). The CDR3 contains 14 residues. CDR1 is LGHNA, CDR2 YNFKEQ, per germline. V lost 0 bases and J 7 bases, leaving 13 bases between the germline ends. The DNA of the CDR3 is TGTGCCAGCAGCCAAGATGCGGGACTGGGGGAGCAGTACTTC. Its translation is CASSQDAGLGEQYF.

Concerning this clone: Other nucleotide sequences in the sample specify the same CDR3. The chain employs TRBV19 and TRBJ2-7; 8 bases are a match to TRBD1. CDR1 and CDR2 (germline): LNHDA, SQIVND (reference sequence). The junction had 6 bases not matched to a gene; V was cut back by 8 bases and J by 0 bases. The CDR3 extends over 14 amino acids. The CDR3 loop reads CASSRQGSSYEQYF. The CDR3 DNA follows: TGTGCCAGTTCGCGACAGGGGTCCTCCTACGAGCAGTACTTC.

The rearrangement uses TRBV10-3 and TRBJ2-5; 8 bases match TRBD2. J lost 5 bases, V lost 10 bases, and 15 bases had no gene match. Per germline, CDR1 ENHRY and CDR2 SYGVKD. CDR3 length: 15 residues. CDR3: CATGRNGGAGETQYF. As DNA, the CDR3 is TGTGCCACAGGGCGGAACGGGGGGGCCGGGGAGACCCAGTACTTC.

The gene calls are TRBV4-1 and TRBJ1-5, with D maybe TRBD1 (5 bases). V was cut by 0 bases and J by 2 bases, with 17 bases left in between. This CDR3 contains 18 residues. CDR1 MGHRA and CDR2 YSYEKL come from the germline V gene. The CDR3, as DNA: TGCGCCAGCAGCCAAGATGGGGGAGGTTTAGTGGGCAATCAGCCCCAGCATTTT. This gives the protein CASSQDGGGLVGNQPQHF.

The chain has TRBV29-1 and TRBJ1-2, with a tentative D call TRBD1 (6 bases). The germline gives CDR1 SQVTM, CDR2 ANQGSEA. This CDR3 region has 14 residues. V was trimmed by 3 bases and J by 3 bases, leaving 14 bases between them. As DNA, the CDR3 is TGCAGCGTTGACAGGGGACACGGGGACTATGGCTACACCTTC. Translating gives CSVDRGHGDYGYTF.

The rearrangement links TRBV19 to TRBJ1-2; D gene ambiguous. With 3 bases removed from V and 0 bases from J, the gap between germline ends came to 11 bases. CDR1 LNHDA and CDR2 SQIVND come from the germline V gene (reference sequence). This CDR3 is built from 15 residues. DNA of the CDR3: TGTGCCAGTAGTATCTCGGGGAGCTCTAACTATGGCTACACCTTC. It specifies CASSISGSSNYGYTF.

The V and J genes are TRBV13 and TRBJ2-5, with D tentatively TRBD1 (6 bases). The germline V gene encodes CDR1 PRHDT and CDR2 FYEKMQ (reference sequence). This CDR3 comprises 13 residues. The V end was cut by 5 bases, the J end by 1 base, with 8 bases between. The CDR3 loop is CASSPDSQETQYF. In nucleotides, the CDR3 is TGTGCCAGCAGCCCGGACAGCCAAGAGACCCAGTACTTC.

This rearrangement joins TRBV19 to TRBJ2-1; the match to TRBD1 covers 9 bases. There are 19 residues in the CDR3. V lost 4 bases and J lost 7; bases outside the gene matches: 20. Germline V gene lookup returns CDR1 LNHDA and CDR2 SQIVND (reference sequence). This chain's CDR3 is CASSTLRNRGRKNGNEQFF. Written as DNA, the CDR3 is TGTGCCAGTAGTACCCTCCGGAACAGGGGGCGTAAAAACGGAAATGAGCAGTTCTTC. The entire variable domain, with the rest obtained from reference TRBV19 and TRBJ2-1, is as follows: DGGITQSPKYLFRKEGQNVTLSCEQNLNHDAMYWYRQDPGQGLRLIYYSQIVNDFQKGDIAEGYSVSREKKESFPLTVTSAQKNPTAFYLCASSTLRNRGRKNGNEQFFGPGTRLTVL.

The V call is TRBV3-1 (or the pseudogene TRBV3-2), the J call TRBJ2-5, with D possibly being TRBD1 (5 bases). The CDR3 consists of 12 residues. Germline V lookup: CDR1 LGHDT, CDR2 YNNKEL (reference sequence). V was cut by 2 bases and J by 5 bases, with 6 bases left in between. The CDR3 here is CASSQRGETQYF. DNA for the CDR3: TGTGCCAGCAGCCAAAGGGGTGAGACCCAGTACTTC.

This chain's CDR3 is CASSLAVGSGETQYF. Written as DNA, the CDR3 is TGTGCCAGCAGCTTGGCGGTGGGTTCGGGAGAGACCCAGTACTTC. The chain links TRBV5-6 to TRBJ2-5; no reliable D call. The germline CDR1 and CDR2 sequences are SGHDT and YYEEEE. The CDR3 is 15 amino acids. V was trimmed by 0 bases and J by 4 bases, leaving 13 bases between them.

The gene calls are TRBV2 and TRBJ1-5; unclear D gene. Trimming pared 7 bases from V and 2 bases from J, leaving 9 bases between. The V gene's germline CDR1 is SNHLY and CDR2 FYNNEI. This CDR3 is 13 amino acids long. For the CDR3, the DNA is TGTGCCAGCATGAGGGCAGGCAATCAGCCCCAGCATTTT. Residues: CASMRAGNQPQHF. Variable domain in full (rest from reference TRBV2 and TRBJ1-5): EPEVTQTPSHQVTQMGQEVILRCVPISNHLYFYWYRQILGQKVEFLVSFYNNEISEKSEIFDDQFSVERPDGSNFTLKIRSTKLEDSAMYFCASMRAGNQPQHFGDGTRLSIL.